A selection of T cell receptor beta chains follows, all from one sample in a study of T cells in localized non-small cell lung cancer. The table came from immunoSEQ multiplex PCR; TCRdb's copy has only in-frame clones and leaves some out. The table includes 25,000 to 30,000 clones, about 90% detected once. The source was peripheral blood mononuclear cells, collected before any cancer treatment. The receptors shown here come from a woman aged 40 to 75 with stage III lung adenocarcinoma. The CDR3 runs from the conserved cysteine through the conserved F or W. The order of the fields is clone size, D gene, CDR3 length, V gene, J gene, CDR3 protein, CDR3 DNA. A D gene is named only where the DNA matches it firmly. Only some rows state a clone size, as once, few, many or a class for expanded clones.

-	TRBD1	16	TRBV30	TRBJ1-3	CAWTRRDSDSGNTIYF	TGTGCCTGGACTAGAAGGGACAGCGACTCTGGAAACACCATATATTTT
-	-	15	TRBV6-1	TRBJ1-1	CASSVMPDGNTEAFF	TGTGCCAGCAGCGTAATGCCAGACGGAAACACTGAAGCTTTCTTT
-	-	15	TRBV7-9	TRBJ2-3	CASSPEGKRTDTQYF	TGTGCCAGCAGCCCCGAGGGGAAACGCACAGATACGCAGTATTTT
-	-	13	TRBV14	TRBJ2-3	CASSQDNRPTQYF	TGTGCCAGCAGCCAAGATAATCGACCGACGCAGTATTTT
-	TRBD1	14	TRBV5-1	TRBJ1-1	CASSSTGVNTEAFF	TGCGCCAGCAGCTCCACAGGGGTGAACACTGAAGCTTTCTTT
once	-	14	TRBV7-8	TRBJ2-1	CASSLAEGSHEQFF	TGTGCCAGCAGCTTAGCGGAGGGTTCCCATGAGCAGTTCTTC
few	TRBD1	15	TRBV5-1	TRBJ2-5	CASRRGTGGAETQYF	TGCGCCAGCAGGAGGGGGACAGGGGGCGCGGAGACCCAGTACTTC
-	-	13	TRBV29-1	TRBJ1-4	CSVLRDVGEKLFF	TGCAGCGTGCTCAGGGACGTGGGGGAAAAACTGTTTTTT
-	-	15	TRBV7-9	TRBJ1-6	CASSLGSTNNSPLHF	TGTGCCAGCAGCCTCGGGTCAACGAATAATTCACCCCTCCACTTT
-	TRBD1	10	TRBV20-1	TRBJ1-2	CSAQGAGYTF	TGCAGTGCTCAGGGGGCTGGCTACACCTTC
-	TRBD1	17	TRBV5-6	TRBJ2-5	CASSPRTGVGLRETQYF	TGTGCCAGCAGCCCCCGGACAGGGGTGGGCTTACGAGAGACCCAGTACTTC
-	-	14	TRBV14	TRBJ1-4	CASSQLNGNEKLFF	TGTGCCAGCAGCCAACTGAATGGTAATGAAAAACTGTTTTTT
-	-	15	TRBV2	TRBJ1-6	CASSERGSYNSPLHF	TGTGCCAGCAGTGAAAGGGGATCCTATAATTCACCCCTCCACTTT
-	TRBD2	16	TRBV5-5	TRBJ2-7	CASSTPTSGYSYEQYF	TGTGCCAGCAGCACACCTACTAGCGGGTACTCCTACGAGCAGTACTTC
-	TRBD1	15	TRBV5-4	TRBJ2-5	CASSLEWTGQETQYF	TGTGCCAGCAGCTTGGAGTGGACAGGCCAAGAGACCCAGTACTTC
-	-	15	TRBV4-2	TRBJ2-5	CASSPARGEGETQYF	TGTGCCAGCAGCCCGGCAAGGGGGGAGGGGGAGACCCAGTACTTC
-	-	13	TRBV4-3	TRBJ2-4	CASSQDAENIQYF	TGCGCCAGCAGCCAAGATGCGGAAAACATTCAGTACTTC
-	TRBD1	15	TRBV7-8	TRBJ1-5	CASREGTGSNQPQHF	TGTGCCAGCAGAGAAGGGACAGGGAGCAATCAGCCCCAGCATTTT
-	-	15	TRBV11-2	TRBJ2-7	CASRPRGQGPYEQYF	TGTGCCAGCAGGCCACGAGGGCAGGGACCCTACGAGCAGTACTTC
-	-	15	TRBV5-1	TRBJ2-1	CASSLIASSYNEQFF	TGCGCCAGCAGCTTGATAGCTAGCTCCTACAATGAGCAGTTCTTC
-	TRBD2	16	TRBV5-1	TRBJ2-3	CASRQGASGVPDTQYF	TGCGCCAGCAGGCAAGGGGCCAGCGGGGTCCCGGATACGCAGTATTTT
-	-	12	TRBV5-5	TRBJ1-5	CASSFRDQPQHF	TGTGCCAGCAGCTTTAGGGACCAGCCCCAGCATTTT
once	TRBD1	15	TRBV6-1	TRBJ1-5	CASSSLRGANQPQHF	TGTGCCAGCAGTTCCCTCAGGGGGGCCAATCAGCCCCAGCATTTT
few	-	15	TRBV5-1	TRBJ1-1	CASSLAWRAQTEAFF	TGCGCCAGCAGCTTGGCATGGAGGGCTCAAACTGAAGCTTTCTTT
-	TRBD2	15	TRBV4-1	TRBJ2-1	CVSSQVPGLGNEQFF	TGCGTCAGCAGCCAGGTTCCGGGACTAGGCAATGAGCAGTTCTTC
-	-	13	TRBV5-1	TRBJ1-1	CASSLEVVGEAFF	TGCGCCAGCAGCTTGGAGGTCGTCGGTGAAGCTTTCTTT
-	-	12	TRBV19	TRBJ1-2	CASSSRGYGYTF	TGTGCCAGTAGTAGCAGGGGATATGGCTACACCTTC
once	-	14	TRBV27	TRBJ1-5	CASSLEGKDQPQHF	TGTGCCAGCAGTTTAGAAGGGAAGGATCAGCCCCAGCATTTT